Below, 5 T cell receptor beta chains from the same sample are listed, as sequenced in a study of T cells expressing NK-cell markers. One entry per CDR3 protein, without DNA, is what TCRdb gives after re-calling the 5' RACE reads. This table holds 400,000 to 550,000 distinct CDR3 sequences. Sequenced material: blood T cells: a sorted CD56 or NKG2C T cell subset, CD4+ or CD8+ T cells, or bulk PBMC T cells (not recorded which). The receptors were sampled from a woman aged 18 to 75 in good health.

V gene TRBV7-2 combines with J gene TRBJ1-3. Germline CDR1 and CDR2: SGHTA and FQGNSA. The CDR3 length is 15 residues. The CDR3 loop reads CASSVHGSSGNTIYF.

CDR3 protein: CASSLPGSNQPQHF. The chain is built from TRBV5-6 and TRBJ1-5; TCRdb returns TRBD1, unconfirmable since there is no DNA. This CDR3 is 14 amino acids long. Germline CDR1 reads SGHDT; CDR2 reads YYEEEE. The full variable domain, in which reference TRBV5-6 and TRBJ1-5 provide the parts outside the CDR3, is DAGVTQSPTHLIKTRGQQVTLRCSPKSGHDTVSWYQQALGQGPQFIFQYYEEEERQRGNFPDRFSGHQFPNYSSELNVNALLLGDSALYLCASSLPGSNQPQHFGDGTRLSIL.

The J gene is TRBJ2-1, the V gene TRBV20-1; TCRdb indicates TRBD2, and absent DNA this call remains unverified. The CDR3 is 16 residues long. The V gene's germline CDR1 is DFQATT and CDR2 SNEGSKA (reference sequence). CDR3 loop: CSARISGELSYNEQFF.

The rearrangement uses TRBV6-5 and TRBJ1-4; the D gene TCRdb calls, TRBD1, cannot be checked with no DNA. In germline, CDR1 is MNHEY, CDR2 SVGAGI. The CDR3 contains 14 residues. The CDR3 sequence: CASSYGQGAEKLFF.

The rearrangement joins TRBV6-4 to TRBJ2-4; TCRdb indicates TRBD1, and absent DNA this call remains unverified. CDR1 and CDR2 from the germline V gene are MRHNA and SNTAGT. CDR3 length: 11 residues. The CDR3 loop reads CASRERTRQYF.